This TCR beta chain originates from a study of T cell changes during pregnancy in multiple sclerosis. Germline assignment: CDR1 SGHTA and CDR2 FQGNSA. With 4 bases clipped from V and 3 bases from J, the junction kept 12 bases outside the gene matches. This CDR3 region has 19 residues. This table comes from immunoSEQ multiplex PCR, and its TCRdb copy is limited to in-frame clones, with some not included. The table has approximately 53,000 clones, around nine tenths seen once. This chain joins TRBV7-2 and TRBJ2-5; TRBD2 matches 15 bases. This receptor was identified in a female donor with multiple sclerosis, enrolled in a pregnancy study. The material sequenced was CD4+ T cells from peripheral blood mononuclear cells, taken in the second trimester of pregnancy. CDR3 sequence (DNA): TGTGCCAGCAGCTCCCAACTAGGGACTAGCGGGGGGCCAAAAGAGACCCAGTACTTC. Its protein product is CASSSQLGTSGGPKETQYF.